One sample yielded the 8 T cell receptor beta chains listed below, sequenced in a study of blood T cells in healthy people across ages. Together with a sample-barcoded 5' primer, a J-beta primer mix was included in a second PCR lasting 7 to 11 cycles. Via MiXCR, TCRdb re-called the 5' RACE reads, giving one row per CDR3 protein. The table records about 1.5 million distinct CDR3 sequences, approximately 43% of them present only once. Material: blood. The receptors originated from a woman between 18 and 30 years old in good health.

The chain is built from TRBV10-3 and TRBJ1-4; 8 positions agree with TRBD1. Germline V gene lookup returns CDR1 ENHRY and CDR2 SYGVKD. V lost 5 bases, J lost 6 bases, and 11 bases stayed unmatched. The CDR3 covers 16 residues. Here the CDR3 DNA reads TGTGCCATCAGTCCAGGGGGCAACATGATGGATGAAAAACTGTTTTTT. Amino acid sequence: CAISPGGNMMDEKLFF.

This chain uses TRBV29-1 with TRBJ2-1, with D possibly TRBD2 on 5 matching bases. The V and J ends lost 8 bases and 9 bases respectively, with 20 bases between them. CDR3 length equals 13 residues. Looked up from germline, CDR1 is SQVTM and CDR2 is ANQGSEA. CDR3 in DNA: TGCAGCATCTCCGGCCGCGGGTTATCTGAGCAGTTCTTC. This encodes CSISGRGLSEQFF.

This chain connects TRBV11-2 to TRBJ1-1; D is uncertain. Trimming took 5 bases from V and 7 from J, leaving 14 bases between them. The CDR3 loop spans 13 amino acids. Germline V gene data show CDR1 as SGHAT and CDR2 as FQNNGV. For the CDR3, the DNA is TGTGCCAGCAGCCCCCGGAACGCGCTTGAAGCTTTCTTT. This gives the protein CASSPRNALEAFF.

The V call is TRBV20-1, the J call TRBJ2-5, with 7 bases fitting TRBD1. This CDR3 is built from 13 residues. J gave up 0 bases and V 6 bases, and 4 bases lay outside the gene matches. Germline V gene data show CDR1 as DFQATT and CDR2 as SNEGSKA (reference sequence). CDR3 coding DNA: TGCAGTGCCGAGGGGGCAGACCAAGAGACCCAGTACTTC. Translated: CSAEGADQETQYF.

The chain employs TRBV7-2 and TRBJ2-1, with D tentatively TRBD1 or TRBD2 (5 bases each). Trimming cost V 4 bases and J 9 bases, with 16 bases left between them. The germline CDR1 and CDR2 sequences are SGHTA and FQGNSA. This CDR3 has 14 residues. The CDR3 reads CASSWGKAIGEQFF. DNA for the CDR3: TGTGCCAGCAGCTGGGGGAAAGCTATCGGTGAGCAGTTCTTC.

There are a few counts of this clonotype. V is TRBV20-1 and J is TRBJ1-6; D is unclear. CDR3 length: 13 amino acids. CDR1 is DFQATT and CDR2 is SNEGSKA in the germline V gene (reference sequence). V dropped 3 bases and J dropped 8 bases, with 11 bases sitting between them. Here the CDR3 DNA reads TGCAGTGCTAGTCTCCAACGGGATTCACCCCTCCACTTT. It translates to CSASLQRDSPLHF.

In DNA form, the CDR3 reads TGTGCCAGCAGCTCAACTCGGACAGCAACTGAAGCTTTCTTT. Translating gives CASSSTRTATEAFF. The rearrangement joins TRBV7-3 to TRBJ1-1; tentatively, D is TRBD1 (6 bases). Germline V lookup: CDR1 SGHTA, CDR2 FQGTGA. CDR3 length: 14 residues. V dropped 4 bases and J dropped 5 bases, with 14 bases sitting between them.

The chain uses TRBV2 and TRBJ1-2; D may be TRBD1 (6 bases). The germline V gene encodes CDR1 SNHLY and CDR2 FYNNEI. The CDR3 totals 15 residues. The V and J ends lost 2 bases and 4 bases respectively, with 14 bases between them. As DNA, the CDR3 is TGTGCCAGCAGTGAATGGGCAGGGGAGTCCTATGGCTACACCTTC. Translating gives CASSEWAGESYGYTF.